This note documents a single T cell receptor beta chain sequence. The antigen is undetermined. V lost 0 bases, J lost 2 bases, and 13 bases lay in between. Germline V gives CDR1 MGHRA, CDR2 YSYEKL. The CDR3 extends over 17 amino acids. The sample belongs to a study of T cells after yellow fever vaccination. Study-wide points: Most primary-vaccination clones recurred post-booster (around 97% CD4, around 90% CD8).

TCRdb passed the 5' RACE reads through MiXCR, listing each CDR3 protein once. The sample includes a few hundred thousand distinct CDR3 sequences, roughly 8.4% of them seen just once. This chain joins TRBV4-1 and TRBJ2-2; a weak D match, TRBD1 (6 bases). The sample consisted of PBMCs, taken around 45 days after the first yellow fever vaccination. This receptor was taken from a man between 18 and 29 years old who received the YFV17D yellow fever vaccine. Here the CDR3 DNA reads TGCGCCAGCAGCCAAGATTTCGGACAGCTAAACACCGGGGAGCTGTTTTTT. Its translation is CASSQDFGQLNTGELFF.